One sample yielded the 2 T cell receptor beta chains listed below, sequenced in a study of human CD4 T cells and Enterobacteriaceae. Generated by immunoSEQ multiplex PCR, the TCRdb table keeps only in-frame clones and is missing some. The table has about 25,000 clones, about four fifths seen once. The memory gate held CD4+ cells that were not CD45RA+CCR7+CD95- naive cells, over 98% pure. Sequencing used memory CD4+ T cells from blood. The receptor set was obtained from a human donor in good health.

CDR3 sequence (DNA): TGTGCCAGCAGTGGGGCGGCTGGCGTGGAGACCCAGTACTTC. Translating it yields CASSGAAGVETQYF. The chain employs TRBV9 and TRBJ2-5; possibly TRBD1 for D (5 bases). Germline V gene lookup returns CDR1 SGDLS and CDR2 YYNGEE. V was shortened by 5 bases and J by 5 bases, with 16 bases between the two germline ends. The CDR3 totals 14 residues.

The V gene is TRBV5-1, the J gene TRBJ2-7; D may be TRBD1 or TRBD2 (6 bases each). The CDR3 has 15 amino acids. Germline CDR1 is SGHRS and CDR2 is YFSETQ. Trimming stripped 5 bases from V and 0 bases from J, with 15 bases between. Here the CDR3 DNA reads TGCGCCAGCAGAGGAGGGGGGATGAGCTCCTACGAGCAGTACTTC. As protein: CASRGGGMSSYEQYF.